Listed below are T cell receptor beta chains from one sample, sequenced in a study of blood T cell repertoires in COVID-19. Sequencing was performed with immunoSEQ multiplex PCR; in TCRdb, only in-frame clones are kept and a portion is missing. The sample gives around 140,000 clones, 75% to 90% of which show up once; 18% is in the top ten. Material: peripheral blood. These receptors were obtained from a man between 45 and 60 years old with active or convalescent COVID-19. The CDR3 runs from the conserved cysteine through the conserved F or W. D genes are given only for firm matches. Size values are once, few and many counts, or a class for expanded clones, and some rows have none.

clone_size,v_call,j_call,d_call,cdr3_nt,cdr3_aa
.,TRBV5-4,TRBJ2-1,.,TGTGCCAGCAGCTTGGGTAGGGGAAGCAATGAGCAGTTCTTC,CASSLGRGSNEQFF
.,TRBV9,TRBJ2-5,TRBD2,TGTGCCAGCAGCTCGTCGGGAGGGACCCAGTACTTC,CASSSSGGTQYF
.,TRBV28,TRBJ2-3,TRBD2,TGTGCCAGCAGCCCTCTAGCGGGAGGCGCCACAGATACGCAGTATTTT,CASSPLAGGATDTQYF
few,TRBV7-8,TRBJ2-7,.,TGTGCCAGCAGCTCGAACCAGGGATCCTACGAGCAGTACTTC,CASSSNQGSYEQYF
.,TRBV21-1,TRBJ1-2,.,TGTGCCAGCAGCATCCAGGGTGAGGACTATGGCTACACCTTC,CASSIQGEDYGYTF
.,TRBV3-1/TRBV3-2,TRBJ1-6,.,TGTGCCAGCAGCCAGGGACTGCATAATTCACCCCTCCACTTT,CASSQGLHNSPLHF
.,TRBV11-2,TRBJ1-6,.,TGTGCCAGCAGCTTACAACCGGGGGGGACAAGTTCACCCCTCCACTTT,CASSLQPGGTSSPLHF
.,TRBV27,TRBJ2-2,.,TGTGCCAGCAGTCGACAGGAGATCGGGGAGCTGTTTTTT,CASSRQEIGELFF
.,TRBV12-5,TRBJ1-5,TRBD1,TGTGCTAGTGGTTCGGACAGGGGAATGAGTCAGCCCCAGCATTTT,CASGSDRGMSQPQHF
.,TRBV5-4,TRBJ2-6,TRBD1,TGTGCCAGCAGCAGCCGGGACAGCCTTCCTGGGGCCAACGTCCTGACTTTC,CASSSRDSLPGANVLTF
.,TRBV6-5,TRBJ1-2,.,TGTGCCAGCAGTCGGACACAGTGGGATGGCTACACCTTC,CASSRTQWDGYTF
.,TRBV18,TRBJ1-3,.,TGTGCCAGCGCCCAGGGGTTGACTGGAAACACCATATATTTT,CASAQGLTGNTIYF
once,TRBV19,TRBJ1-4,.,TGTGCCAGTAGTCAGGGTCCAAATGAAAAACTGTTTTTT,CASSQGPNEKLFF
few,TRBV4-2,TRBJ1-5,.,TGTGCCAGCAGCCAAGTAGGGGGTCAGCCCCAGCATTTT,CASSQVGGQPQHF
.,TRBV6-2/TRBV6-3,TRBJ1-6,.,TGTGCCAGCAGTTCCTCCCGTCGGGGTTATTCACCCCTCCACTTT,CASSSSRRGYSPLHF
.,TRBV28,TRBJ1-1,.,TGTGCCAGCAGTACCAGGGGACGGAACACTGAAGCTTTCTTT,CASSTRGRNTEAFF
.,TRBV5-1,TRBJ1-1,.,TGCGCCAGCAGCTTGGATGGGACATCGAACACTGAAGCTTTCTTT,CASSLDGTSNTEAFF
.,TRBV7-7,TRBJ2-3,.,TGTGCCAGCAGCTTACCAGGCACAGATACGCAGTATTTT,CASSLPGTDTQYF
once,TRBV3-1/TRBV3-2,TRBJ2-7,.,TGTGCCAGCAGCCAAGGGCGCGGAGGTGGCGAGCAGTACTTC,CASSQGRGGGEQYF
once,TRBV5-1,TRBJ2-5,TRBD1,TGCGCCAGCAGCTTGGATACAGGGGGGACCCAGTACTTC,CASSLDTGGTQYF
.,TRBV11-2,TRBJ2-7,TRBD1,TGTGCCAGCAGCATCCAGGGACAGGAAACCTACGAGCAGTACTTC,CASSIQGQETYEQYF
.,TRBV29-1,TRBJ1-5,TRBD1,TGCAGCGTTGACAGAATAACGGGACAGGGTGGGAATAGCAATCAGCCCCAGCATTTT,CSVDRITGQGGNSNQPQHF
.,TRBV10-1,TRBJ2-1,.,TGCGCCAGCAGTGAGTCGGGGGCCTGGAATGAGCAGTTCTTC,CASSESGAWNEQFF
once,TRBV20-1,TRBJ1-2,TRBD1,TGCAGTGCTCGTGAAACAGGGACAGGGCTTAAGGGCTACACCTTC,CSARETGTGLKGYTF
.,TRBV7-2,TRBJ2-5,.,TGTGCCAGCAGCTTTGGCAGGAGGGGAGAGACCCAGTACTTC,CASSFGRRGETQYF
once,TRBV4-3,TRBJ2-3,.,TGCGCCAGCAGCCAAGATCACGCTACTACAGATACGCAGTATTTT,CASSQDHATTDTQYF
.,TRBV19,TRBJ2-3,TRBD2,TGTGCCAGTAGTTCGCAAGGGGCGGGGGGGCCCGTTACGCAGTATTTT,CASSSQGAGGPVTQYF
.,TRBV5-4,TRBJ2-3,TRBD2,TGTGCCAGCAGTAGGACTAGCGGGCAGGCAGATACGCAGTATTTT,CASSRTSGQADTQYF
.,TRBV5-1,TRBJ2-3,.,TGCGCCAGCAGCCTTAGACAGGATCACACAGATACGCAGTATTTT,CASSLRQDHTDTQYF
few,TRBV6-5,TRBJ1-5,TRBD1,TGTGCCAGCAGTTTGGGGACAGGGCTCAATCAGCCCCAGCATTTT,CASSLGTGLNQPQHF
.,TRBV6-2/TRBV6-3,TRBJ2-7,.,TGTGCCAGCAGTTTAACAGGAACCTACGAGCAGTACTTC,CASSLTGTYEQYF
.,TRBV7-9,TRBJ1-6,TRBD1,TGTGCCAGCAGCTTATCGGTATCCGGACAGGGAGATTCACCCCTCCACTTT,CASSLSVSGQGDSPLHF